A selection of T cell receptor beta chains follows, all from one sample in a study of cytomegalovirus exposure and HLA in healthy donors. Measured with immunoSEQ multiplex PCR; TCRdb has only the in-frame clones, and not every one. The sample consists of some 160,000 clones, about 78% of them appearing once. Sequenced material: PBMCs. These receptors were collected from a man aged 55 to 69 in good health and CMV-seronegative. CDR3s include the opening cysteine and the closing phenylalanine or tryptophan. The D gene is left open where the match is weak.

V gene: TRBV6-1
CDR3 length: 15
D gene: TRBD1
CDR3 protein: CASTPDRGRGETQYF

V gene: TRBV28
CDR3 length: 17
D gene: TRBD2
CDR3 protein: CASSLLTLAASTDTQYF

V gene: TRBV6-1
CDR3 length: 12
D gene: -
CDR3 protein: CASSEAFGTIYF

V gene: TRBV6-6
CDR3 length: 15
D gene: TRBD1
CDR3 protein: CASSYGQGYDYGYTF

V gene: TRBV30
CDR3 length: 14
D gene: TRBD1
CDR3 protein: CASLRDSSGNTIYF

V gene: TRBV7-6
CDR3 length: 13
D gene: TRBD1
CDR3 protein: CASSPRTGEKLFF

V gene: TRBV5-1
CDR3 length: 13
D gene: TRBD1
CDR3 protein: CASNSPGGTEAFF

V gene: TRBV7-9
CDR3 length: 19
D gene: TRBD1
CDR3 protein: CASSWDPSGDRGRGEKLFF

V gene: TRBV10-1
CDR3 length: 14
D gene: -
CDR3 protein: CASSESGVKDEQYF

V gene: TRBV5-1
CDR3 length: 13
D gene: TRBD1
CDR3 protein: CASSLNTGTGPFF

V gene: TRBV10-3
CDR3 length: 15
D gene: TRBD1
CDR3 protein: CAISEDRGRWTEAFF

V gene: TRBV15
CDR3 length: 13
D gene: -
CDR3 protein: CATSIGGNQPQHF

V gene: TRBV19
CDR3 length: 16
D gene: TRBD1
CDR3 protein: CASSPPRDRGRNEQFF

V gene: TRBV9
CDR3 length: 15
D gene: -
CDR3 protein: CASSVGRGISDTQYF

V gene: TRBV18
CDR3 length: 18
D gene: -
CDR3 protein: CASSPPVIGGRGKTEAFF

V gene: TRBV2
CDR3 length: 14
D gene: -
CDR3 protein: CASRRQESSYEQYF

V gene: TRBV11-2
CDR3 length: 15
D gene: -
CDR3 protein: CASSLNFGDLNEQFF

V gene: TRBV6-5
CDR3 length: 16
D gene: -
CDR3 protein: CASSYGGAASGNTIYF

V gene: TRBV2
CDR3 length: 16
D gene: -
CDR3 protein: CASSEAGGLGNQPQHF

V gene: TRBV30
CDR3 length: 14
D gene: -
CDR3 protein: CAWSVRVPDYGYTF

V gene: TRBV12-5
CDR3 length: 15
D gene: TRBD1
CDR3 protein: CASGTGGEPQETQYF

V gene: TRBV28
CDR3 length: 12
D gene: -
CDR3 protein: CASSFRVYEQYF